This entry features one TCR beta chain sequence. V lost 6 bases and J 6 bases, leaving 14 bases between the germline ends. The V gene's germline CDR1 is LNHDA and CDR2 SQIVND (reference sequence). CDR3 size: 13 residues. The sample comes from a study of cytomegalovirus exposure and HLA in healthy donors. The PCR made use of 60 Vbeta and 13 Jbeta primers. Sequencing used immunoSEQ multiplex PCR; TCRdb keeps in-frame clones, though not all of them. Found here are some 220,000 clones, roughly 73% of them singletons; the top ten hold approximately 0.47%. This receptor was taken from a boy aged 5-17 years in good health and CMV-seronegative. The sequenced material came from PBMCs. The V call is TRBV19, the J call TRBJ1-1; a weak D match, TRBD1 (5 bases). The CDR3 spells CASRRQPQAEAFF. Written as DNA, the CDR3 is TGTGCCAGTAGAAGACAGCCCCAGGCTGAAGCTTTCTTT.